This is a list of T cell receptor beta chains from one sample in a study of human T cells and chemical hapten exposure. MiXCR, applied by TCRdb to the RACE reads, yields one record per CDR3 protein. The sample records some 81,000 distinct CDR3 sequences, 7.5% to 9% being singletons. Sequences were derived from whole blood, sampled in connection with sensitization to the hapten diphenylcyclopropenone (DPC). All receptors derive from a woman between 25 and 40 years old with alopecia areata. Some clones in this sample may be carry-over from other donors' samples. Each CDR3 is given with its conserved first and last residue. The D gene is left open where the match is weak. For some rows the clone size is stated as once, few or many, or as a class when expanded; others skip it.

TRBV11-2	-	-	15	TRBJ1-3	CASSLYSGSGNTIYF	TGTGCCAGCAGCTTATACTCCGGCTCTGGAAACACCATATATTTT
TRBV20-1	-	many	15	TRBJ1-5	CSARATVASNQPQHF	TGCAGTGCTAGAGCTACAGTGGCTAGCAATCAGCCCCAGCATTTT
TRBV30	-	few	13	TRBJ1-2	CAWNEQGIYGYTF	TGTGCCTGGAACGAACAGGGAATCTATGGCTACACCTTC
TRBV4-1	-	-	17	TRBJ1-5	CASSHAQGIANNQPQHF	TGCGCCAGCAGTCATGCCCAGGGAATTGCGAACAATCAGCCCCAGCATTTT
TRBV28	TRBD2	-	16	TRBJ2-7	CASSTSGGRNPYEQYF	TGTGCCAGCAGTACTAGCGGGGGGCGGAATCCCTACGAGCAGTACTTC
TRBV4-1	-	few	16	TRBJ1-2	CASSQLQTGQNYGYTF	TGCGCCAGCAGCCAACTCCAAACGGGCCAGAACTATGGCTACACCTTC
TRBV6-5	-	many	14	TRBJ1-2	CASSYKGGSGGYTF	TGTGCCAGCAGTTACAAGGGGGGAAGCGGTGGCTACACCTTC
TRBV20-1	-	few	14	TRBJ1-1	CSAASPLRTAEAFF	TGCAGTGCTGCGTCACCCCTAAGGACAGCTGAAGCTTTCTTT
TRBV12-3/TRBV12-4	-	many	13	TRBJ1-2	CASSPSRGVGYTF	TGTGCCAGCAGTCCAAGCCGGGGAGTTGGCTACACCTTC
TRBV11-1	TRBD1	-	13	TRBJ1-1	CASSFQGETEAFF	TGTGCCAGCAGCTTCCAGGGGGAGACTGAAGCTTTCTTT
TRBV3-1	-	many	16	TRBJ1-2	CASSQDLQGGGYGYTF	TGTGCCAGCAGCCAAGACCTGCAGGGAGGAGGGTATGGCTACACCTTC
TRBV6-9	-	-	16	TRBJ1-1	CASSTKLRTNHGEAFF	TGTGCCAGCAGCACCAAACTCCGGACCAACCACGGTGAAGCTTTCTTT
TRBV12-3/TRBV12-4	TRBD1	many	14	TRBJ1-2	CASRFSGTGGGYTF	TGTGCCAGCAGATTCTCCGGGACAGGGGGAGGCTACACCTTC
TRBV2	-	many	16	TRBJ1-5	CASSTDWTGSNQPQHF	TGTGCCAGCAGTACCGACTGGACGGGTAGCAATCAGCCCCAGCATTTT
TRBV20-1	-	few	13	TRBJ1-2	CSTVLGQTYGYTF	TGCAGTACCGTTCTCGGACAGACGTATGGCTACACCTTC
TRBV20-1	-	few	14	TRBJ1-6	CSARDERAIGPLHF	TGCAGTGCTAGAGATGAGCGGGCAATAGGACCCCTCCACTTT
TRBV20-1	-	many	12	TRBJ2-7	CSASRLTLEQYF	TGCAGTGCTAGCAGATTAACCCTCGAGCAGTACTTC
TRBV2	-	many	14	TRBJ2-3	CASRMTGTTDTQYF	TGTGCCAGCAGGATGACAGGAACCACAGATACGCAGTATTTT
TRBV10-3	TRBD2	many	11	TRBJ2-1	CAIRGGNEQFF	TGTGCCATCCGGGGGGGCAATGAGCAGTTCTTC
TRBV19	-	many	15	TRBJ2-2	CASSIGIFDTGELFF	TGTGCCAGTAGTATCGGGATATTCGACACCGGGGAGCTGTTTTTT
TRBV19	TRBD1	few	18	TRBJ1-5	CASSSTGAIGYSNQPQHF	TGTGCCAGTAGTAGTACAGGGGCTATTGGGTATAGCAATCAGCCCCAGCATTTT
TRBV12-3/TRBV12-4	-	many	14	TRBJ2-3	CASRSDYFPDTQYF	TGTGCCAGCAGATCGGACTACTTCCCAGATACGCAGTATTTT
TRBV11-2	-	few	15	TRBJ1-5	CASSLAAGSNQPQHF	TGTGCCAGCAGCTTAGCCGCCGGTAGCAATCAGCCCCAGCATTTT
TRBV6-6	TRBD2	-	16	TRBJ2-1	CASSSGTSGGYNEQFF	TGTGCCAGCAGTTCCGGGACTAGCGGGGGTTACAATGAGCAGTTCTTC
TRBV12-3/TRBV12-4	TRBD1	few	18	TRBJ1-1	CASSSGPNRGPRNTEAFF	TGTGCCAGCAGTTCGGGACCAAACAGGGGGCCGAGGAACACTGAAGCTTTCTTT
TRBV11-2	TRBD1	many	11	TRBJ1-2	CASSLGGTAEF	TGTGCCAGCAGCTTAGGAGGGACAGCGGAATTC
TRBV10-1	-	many	15	TRBJ2-1	CASSDRGRRGNEQFF	TGCGCCAGCAGTGACAGGGGTCGCCGGGGCAATGAGCAGTTCTTC